These 30 T cell receptor beta chains were all obtained from the same sample, sequenced in a study of blood T cells in healthy people across ages. Combining a sample-barcoded 5' primer with a J-beta primer mix, a second PCR ran for roughly 6 to 12 cycles. MiXCR, applied by TCRdb to the 5' RACE reads, yields one record per CDR3 protein. The data show about 830,000 distinct CDR3 sequences, 60% to 80% seen once. Sequenced: blood. Receptor source: a young man in good health.

The rearrangement joins TRBV4-2 to TRBJ2-1; D might be TRBD1 or TRBD2, each matching 5 bases. The CDR3 spans 15 residues. The germline V gene has CDR1 LGHNA and CDR2 YNFKEQ. Between the trimmed V and J ends, which lost 0 bases and 6 bases, there was a span of 12 bases. This chain's CDR3 is CASSQDQYGGNEQFF. The CDR3 region has the DNA TGTGCCAGCAGCCAAGATCAGTATGGGGGCAATGAGCAGTTCTTC.

V is TRBV7-8 and J is TRBJ1-1; D is undetermined. Germline assignment: CDR1 SGHVS and CDR2 FQNEAQ. The ends were cut back, 4 bases at V and 4 bases at J, with 10 bases in the middle. CDR3 length equals 13 residues. Written as DNA, the CDR3 is TGTGCCAGCAGCTGGCGGAGGTCCACTGAAGCTTTCTTT. It is translated as CASSWRRSTEAFF.

The chain joins TRBV6-6 to TRBJ2-1; unclear D gene. The germline V gene encodes CDR1 MNHNY and CDR2 SVGAGI (reference sequence). The CDR3 extends over 13 amino acids. Deletions cut 7 bases from V and 13 bases from J, with 20 bases between. The CDR3 sequence is CASTSRSRETQFF. The CDR3 region has the DNA TGTGCCAGCACCTCAAGGTCACGAGAGACCCAGTTCTTC.

A remark on this clonotype: A junction end diverges from the germline sequence, so it may reflect a read error. The chain recombines TRBV12-3 or TRBV12-4 with TRBJ1-6, with TRBD1 as a possible D gene (5 bases). The length of the CDR3 is 13 residues. As DNA, the CDR3 is TGTGCCAGCAGTTTACAGGGTAATTCACCCCACCACTTT. Translating it yields CASSLQGNSPHHF.

For this clonotype: Its ends do not fully match the called genes, so a read error is possible. This chain uses TRBV27 with TRBJ2-4; 8 bases are shared with TRBD1. The J call may not be correct, given that the DNA end is closer to TRBJ2-7. The CDR3 sequence is 14 residues long. The germline V gene has CDR1 MNHEY and CDR2 SMNVEV (reference sequence). The CDR3 DNA sequence: TGTGCCGGCAGATCGGACAGGGTGGGCTACGAGCAGTACTTC. This gives the protein CAGRSDRVGYEQYF.

The chain recombines TRBV24-1 with TRBJ2-1, with D possibly matching TRBD1 (6 bases). Germline values: CDR1 KGHDR, CDR2 SFDVKD. The CDR3 totals 15 residues. V lost 5 bases to trimming and J lost 2 bases, with 12 bases between them. The CDR3 region is CATSVADRTYNEQFF. For the CDR3, the DNA is TGTGCCACCAGTGTTGCAGACAGGACCTACAATGAGCAGTTCTTC.

The genes are TRBV5-1 and TRBJ2-5; 8 positions agree with TRBD2. Germline V gene lookup returns CDR1 SGHRS and CDR2 YFSETQ. The CDR3 sequence is 16 residues long. Trimming at V came to 0 bases and at J to 2 bases, leaving 6 bases not matched to a gene. This CDR3 is CASSLVPGGGQETQYF. DNA of the CDR3: TGCGCCAGCAGCTTGGTACCGGGAGGGGGACAAGAGACCCAGTACTTC.

CDR3: CASSFTRGAGGANVLTF. DNA for the CDR3: TGTGCCAGCAGTTTTACTCGGGGGGCGGGTGGGGCCAACGTCCTGACTTTC. The V and J genes are TRBV27 and TRBJ2-6; weak D call: TRBD2 (7 bases). The germline gives CDR1 MNHEY, CDR2 SMNVEV (reference sequence). Trimming left V 3 bases short and J 3 bases short, with 15 bases between. CDR3 length: 17 residues.

The chain couples TRBV6-5 to TRBJ2-3; possibly TRBD1 or TRBD2 for D (5 bases each). V lost 2 bases and J lost 2, with 14 bases in between. CDR3 size: 16 residues. Looked up from germline, CDR1 is MNHEY and CDR2 is SVGAGI. CDR3 sequence: CASSYGTPKHTDTQYF. Here the CDR3 DNA reads TGTGCCAGCAGTTACGGGACCCCCAAGCACACAGATACGCAGTATTTT.

This clonotype was recorded only once. The chain is built from TRBV20-1 and TRBJ2-5; TRBD2 matches 16 bases. The J call may be incorrect, as the DNA end agrees better with TRBJ2-7. Germline V lookup: CDR1 DFQATT, CDR2 SNEGSKA (reference sequence). The CDR3 sequence is 18 residues long. The CDR3 DNA reads as TGCAGTGCTAGCTCCTCCGGGACTAGCGGGGGGGCTCTATACGAGCAGTACTTC. It is translated as CSASSSGTSGGALYEQYF.

The chain carries TRBV7-3 and TRBJ2-1; TRBD2 aligns across 8 bases. Germline V gene sequence: CDR1 SGHTA, CDR2 FQGTGA. CDR3 size: 16 residues. After removal of 2 bases from V and 4 bases from J, the junction contained 7 bases not matched to a gene. Here the CDR3 DNA reads TGTGCCAGCAGCTTAGGATCGCGGGGGGAATACAATGAGCAGTTCTTC. As protein: CASSLGSRGEYNEQFF. The entire variable domain, with the rest obtained from reference TRBV7-3 and TRBJ2-1, is as follows: GAGVSQTPSNKVTEKGKYVELRCDPISGHTALYWYRQSLGQGPEFLIYFQGTGAADDSGLPNDRFFAVRPEGSVSTLKIQRTERGDSAVYLCASSLGSRGEYNEQFFGPGTRLTVL.

V is TRBV20-1 and J is TRBJ1-2, with D maybe TRBD1 (5 bases). The CDR3 is 15 amino acids. Germline V gene lookup returns CDR1 DFQATT and CDR2 SNEGSKA (reference sequence). Between the trimmed V and J ends, which lost 0 bases and 3 bases, there was a span of 14 bases. CDR3 in DNA: TGCAGTGCTAGAGATAGTGGGAGGGGAGACTATGGCTACACCTTC. This translates into CSARDSGRGDYGYTF.

J is TRBJ2-5 and V is TRBV9; D is perhaps TRBD1 (5 bases). Germline CDR1 reads SGDLS; CDR2 reads YYNGEE. The V gene lost 3 bases and the J gene lost 4 bases, with 10 bases spanning the gap. The CDR3 spans 13 residues. This chain's CDR3 is CASSAGPRETQYF. The CDR3 coding sequence is TGTGCCAGCAGCGCAGGGCCACGAGAGACCCAGTACTTC. Drawing the rest from reference TRBV9 and TRBJ2-5, the complete variable domain is DSGVTQTPKHLITATGQRVTLRCSPRSGDLSVYWYQQSLDQGLQFLIQYYNGEERAKGNILERFSAQQFPDLHSELNLSSLELGDSALYFCASSAGPRETQYFGPGTRLLVL.

The rearrangement links TRBV4-3 to TRBJ2-2; D may be TRBD2 (6 bases). The V end lost 1 base, the J end lost 6 bases, and 12 bases lay between the germline ends. Germline CDR1 is LGHNA and CDR2 is YSLEER. This CDR3 spans 15 amino acids. The CDR3 DNA reads as TGCGCCAGCAGCCAAGTGGGGGGTAAAGCCGGGGAGCTGTTTTTT. It specifies CASSQVGGKAGELFF.

The V gene is TRBV29-1, the J gene TRBJ2-5; either TRBD1 or TRBD2 may supply D (6 bases each). This CDR3 has 15 residues. V lost 4 bases to trimming and J lost 4 bases, with 19 bases between them. Germline V gene sequence: CDR1 SQVTM, CDR2 ANQGSEA. CDR3 region: CSVAGAPPWGETQYF. CDR3 DNA sequence: TGCAGCGTTGCGGGGGCCCCACCTTGGGGAGAGACCCAGTACTTC.

To note about this clonotype: This may come from a read error, since a much larger clone is one base off. The chain is built from TRBV29-1 and TRBJ2-1; 11 bases line up with TRBD2. The end of the DNA fits TRBJ2-7 better, so the J call may be wrong. The germline CDR1 and CDR2 sequences are SQVTM and ANQGSEA. The CDR3 runs 15 residues. The CDR3 DNA follows: TGCAGCGTTAGCCTAGCGGGGGGCGTCTACAATGAGCAGTACTTC. Its protein is CSVSLAGGVYNEQYF.

V is TRBV6-2 or TRBV6-3 and J is TRBJ2-1, with D uncertain. Germline V gives CDR1 MNHEY, CDR2 SVGEGT. The CDR3 length is 13 residues. The germline V and J ends were trimmed by 4 bases and 10 bases, with 14 bases remaining between them. As DNA, the CDR3 is TGTGCCAGCAGTTGGATGAAAGAAACCGAGCAGTTCTTC. Protein product: CASSWMKETEQFF.

This clonotype showed up just once. The chain links TRBV9 to TRBJ2-1; D not resolved. TRBJ2-7 explains the end of the DNA better; the J call may be wrong. Per the germline V gene, CDR1 is SGDLS and CDR2 is YYNGEE. There are 13 residues in the CDR3. The CDR3, as DNA: TGTGCCAGCAGCGTCGACGGATACAATGAGCAGTACTTC. Protein product: CASSVDGYNEQYF.

This chain joins TRBV5-6 and TRBJ1-2; possibly TRBD1 for D (5 bases). The CDR3 is made up of 17 amino acids. CDR1 is SGHDT and CDR2 is YYEEEE in the germline V gene. V was trimmed by 3 bases and J by 5 bases, leaving 23 bases between them. The DNA for the CDR3 is TGTGCCAGCAGCTGGGCCGGGGATCAGGGAGTTATGTATGGCTACACCTTC. Its protein is CASSWAGDQGVMYGYTF.

The gene calls are TRBV7-9 and TRBJ2-3; 7 bases are shared with TRBD2. After removal of 3 bases from V and 0 bases from J, the junction contained 6 bases not matched to a gene. Germline lookup yields CDR1 SEHNR and CDR2 FQNEAQ (reference sequence). The CDR3 extends over 16 amino acids. CDR3 bases: TGTGCCAGCAGCTTGCCCGAAGCGGGGAGCACAGATACGCAGTATTTT. It translates to CASSLPEAGSTDTQYF.

The genes are TRBV4-2 and TRBJ2-6, with TRBD1 identical over 9 bases. V gave up 1 base and J gave up 4 bases; unmatched junction bases: 14. The CDR3 contains 20 residues. Looked up from germline, CDR1 is LGHNA and CDR2 is YNFKEQ. CDR3 amino acids: CASSQVAGQGPLLGANVLTF. CDR3 nucleotides: TGTGCCAGCAGCCAAGTCGCCGGACAGGGGCCTCTCCTCGGGGCCAACGTCCTGACTTTC.

The CDR3 is CASRSDRGYGYEQYF. The CDR3 DNA sequence: TGTGCCAGCAGATCGGACAGGGGGTATGGCTACGAGCAGTACTTC. The chain recombines TRBV28 with TRBJ2-7; 10 nucleotides match TRBD1. The trim removed 6 bases at V and 3 bases at J, leaving 8 bases unmatched. CDR3 size: 15 residues. The germline CDR1 and CDR2 sequences are MDHEN and SYDVKM.

This chain links TRBV5-1 with TRBJ2-2, with 9 bases fitting TRBD1. Germline lookup yields CDR1 SGHRS and CDR2 YFSETQ. The trim removed 0 bases at V and 7 bases at J, leaving 10 bases unmatched. This CDR3 is 17 amino acids long. CDR3 in amino acids: CASSLAGTGSFHGELFF. The CDR3 DNA is TGCGCCAGCAGCTTGGCCGGGACAGGGAGTTTTCACGGGGAGCTGTTTTTT.

This chain uses TRBV4-3 with TRBJ1-4; 10 nucleotides agree with TRBD1. The CDR3 consists of 17 residues. Germline V lookup: CDR1 LGHNA, CDR2 YSLEER. Trimming removed 1 base from V and 6 bases from J; junction bases left unmatched: 8. This chain's CDR3 is CASSQARDRGPDEKLFF. DNA for the CDR3: TGCGCCAGCAGCCAAGCTCGCGACAGGGGGCCGGATGAAAAACTGTTTTTT.

The chain links TRBV28 to TRBJ1-6, with 9 bases aligning to TRBD1. The length of the CDR3 is 15 residues. Germline V CDR1 and CDR2: MDHEN, SYDVKM. V was clipped by 5 bases and J by 9 bases; unmatched bases: 8. CDR3 nucleotides: TGTGCCAGCAGTCGTAGGGACAGGGAACTTTCACCCCTCCACTTT. The encoded protein is CASSRRDRELSPLHF.

This chain uses TRBV27 with TRBJ2-7; a possible D gene is TRBD2 (6 bases). The V end lost 8 bases, the J end lost 5 bases, and 16 bases lay between the germline ends. Germline CDR1 MNHEY, CDR2 SMNVEV (reference sequence). The CDR3 runs 13 residues. In DNA, the CDR3 is TGTGCCAGCCGGGGCCCTCGGAGGGACGAGCAGTACTTC. Translated: CASRGPRRDEQYF.

This chain connects TRBV18 to TRBJ2-7; 10 bases are shared with TRBD2. V lost 6 bases and J lost 0; bases outside the gene matches: 8. Germline CDR1 KGHSH, CDR2 LQKENI. The CDR3 contains 16 residues. DNA for the CDR3: TGTGCCAGCTCCAGCGTCGGGACTAGCGTCTCCTACGAGCAGTACTTC. Protein sequence: CASSSVGTSVSYEQYF.

Written as DNA, the CDR3 is TGTGCCACCAGTGATGGACAGGGCGAGACCCAGTACTTC. Its protein is CATSDGQGETQYF. The chain couples TRBV24-1 to TRBJ2-5; 8 bases are shared with TRBD1. The CDR3 spans 13 residues. V dropped 3 bases and J dropped 5; count of bases not matched to a gene: 1. Germline lookup yields CDR1 KGHDR and CDR2 SFDVKD.

The table lists this clonotype with a count of one. The chain links TRBV9 to TRBJ2-3; 9 bases match TRBD2. The CDR3 is made up of 20 amino acids. The ends lost 3 bases at V and 2 bases at J; junction bases unmatched: 19. The germline V gene encodes CDR1 SGDLS and CDR2 YYNGEE. The CDR3 protein is CASSADPDLYSGGVTDTQYF. The DNA of the CDR3 is TGTGCCAGCAGCGCCGACCCGGATTTATATAGCGGGGGAGTCACAGATACGCAGTATTTT. Looking up the rest from reference TRBV9 and TRBJ2-3 gives the full variable domain: DSGVTQTPKHLITATGQRVTLRCSPRSGDLSVYWYQQSLDQGLQFLIQYYNGEERAKGNILERFSAQQFPDLHSELNLSSLELGDSALYFCASSADPDLYSGGVTDTQYFGPGTRLTVL.

CDR3 region: CASSYPGLAGDTQYF. CDR3 in DNA: TGTGCCAGCAGTTACCCCGGGCTAGCCGGAGATACGCAGTATTTT. This chain joins TRBV6-2 or TRBV6-3 and TRBJ2-3, with D possibly matching TRBD2 (5 bases). The CDR3 covers 15 residues. With 2 bases removed from V and 5 bases from J, the gap between germline ends came to 14 bases. Looked up from germline, CDR1 is MNHEY and CDR2 is SVGEGT.